This T cell receptor beta chain derives from a study of T cells in localized non-small cell lung cancer. General study findings and limits: The highest T cell clonality was in uninvolved adjacent lung, above tumor.

This clone appeared a single time. Antigen: not known. V lost 3 bases and J lost 2, with 13 bases in between. CDR1 is SNHLY, CDR2 FYNNEI, per germline. The CDR3 has 15 residues. Assay: immunoSEQ multiplex PCR; the TCRdb copy retains only in-frame clones and omits some. The data show about 59,000 clones, with approximately 89% seen just once and around 20% held by the top ten. This chain links TRBV2 with TRBJ2-5, with TRBD1 as a possible D gene (6 bases). The sequence derives from a man aged 35-69 years with stage I lung adenocarcinoma. The input for sequencing was peripheral blood, taken before any cancer treatment. The CDR3 DNA sequence: TGTGCCAGCAGTGAGAGGGGGACGGCTCAAGAGACCCAGTACTTC. It translates to CASSERGTAQETQYF.